This TCR beta chain was obtained from a study of T cell responses to AZD1222 COVID-19 vaccine (dated by TCRdb to about 2021). Regarding the study in general: AZD1222 recipients with second doses at about 4 weeks or about 12 weeks were pooled, because spike-specific TCR depth and breadth did not differ between schedules. A total of about 230 trial participants underwent TCR sequencing, of whom around 200 received two doses of AZD1222 and about 25 received two doses of the MenACWY control vaccine. Enrollment into the trials was organized by age into subgroups of 18-55, 56-69 and 70-plus years, and those subgroups contained 148, 28 and 57 TCR-sequenced participants, respectively. Overall study results and their limits: Most participants were white British and females outnumbered males, and the authors suggested that clonal diversity may have been underestimated. Epitopes outside the regions mutated in the B.1.351 and B.1.1.7 variants were reportedly recognized by nearly half of the unique spike-specific TCRs. The whole spike protein was spanned by vaccine-associated CD4 TCRs, and dominant responses were seen in regions 160-218 and 743-854. Because no samples from the day 14 peak response were available, repertoires could be characterized only after the peak T cell response. Spike-specific TCR breadth and depth rose significantly after two AZD1222 doses compared with day 0 and with MenACWY recipients. In the small 56-69-year group, the increase in depth fell short of significance, most likely because of low power. Conclusions about previously exposed vaccinees are limited, since just a handful of AZD1222 recipients were seropositive for SARS-CoV-2 at baseline.

Compared with germline, V lacks 5 bases and J lacks 2 bases; bases without a gene match: 4. In the germline V gene (reference sequence), CDR1 corresponds to SEHNR and CDR2 to FQNEAQ. The CDR3 covers 14 residues, taking in both the cysteine and the phenylalanine. Only the CDR3 DNA stays, 42 bases, in frame from base 1. Per the publication, the time point label means: baseline before first vaccination. Vaccinee samples came from UK trials COV001 and COV002, including a single-blind randomized controlled phase 2/3 trial of AZD1222 (ChAdOx1 nCoV-19) in healthy adults. For TCRbeta chain sequencing, PBMC samples were collected from trial participants at day 0 and at day 28 after the second dose. The CDR3 regions of human TCRbeta chains were analyzed by immunosequencing. In the source study's methods: TCRs in the repertoires were matched against a reference library of SARS-CoV-2-specific TCRs that had been generated with the MIRA antigen-specificity platform. Breadth meant the fraction of unique TCRs that were SARS-CoV-2-associated, whereas depth meant the fraction of total T cells that were SARS-CoV-2-associated. Each spike-specific TCR was assigned to its reactive spike region and to a CD4 or CD8 class using the MIRA data. Log10-transformed breadth and depth values were compared by one-way ANOVA with Sidak's multiple comparisons tests. Not all clones reach the TCRdb copy of this immuneACCESS table, which keeps in-frame sequences only. Checked studies attribute under half of the gap to unresolved V genes and leave the rest unexplained. Clonal size and the V and J genes are those of that table, whereas D and trimming came from the DNA. The sample table holds about 54,000 clones, of which around 80% were seen once. Of the sample, approximately 10% falls within the top ten clones.

For this clone: Its binding antigen is unknown. Base quality data are lacking; no much larger clone is found one base away.

The source material was peripheral blood, sampled on day 0 of AZD1222 vaccination. The rearrangement joined TRBV7-9 to TRBJ1-1; the junction holds 8 bases that match TRBD1. This clonotype was sampled from an adult in good health. The CDR3 amino acid sequence is: CASSRQGRNTEAFF. In nucleotide form, the sequence is TGTGCCAGCAGCCGACAGGGGCGAAACACTGAAGCTTTCTTT.